This is a list of T cell receptor beta chains from one sample in a study of regulatory T cells in long-lasting Graves disease. TCRdb passed the multiplex PCR reads through MiXCR, listing each CDR3 protein once. The sample includes around 450,000 distinct CDR3 sequences, roughly a fifth of them seen just once. Sequencing was performed on peripheral blood mononuclear cells (PBMCs), taken when the disease was refractory, from a patient treated with antithyroid drugs. The receptors derive from a female donor with Graves disease. The CDR3 runs from the conserved cysteine through the conserved F or W. A D gene is named only where the DNA matches it firmly. Clone size appears in some rows only: once, few, many, or a class for an expanded clone.

V	size	J	D	DNA	CDR3
TRBV6-5	-	TRBJ1-6	-	TGTGCCAGCAGTTCCCAACTCTTCCCGCAGGGGAAATCACCCCTCCACTTT	CASSSQLFPQGKSPLHF
TRBV10-3	few	TRBJ1-1	-	TGTGCCATCACCGGGACATCAAACACTGAAGCTTTCTTT	CAITGTSNTEAFF
TRBV28	few	TRBJ2-7	-	TGTGCCAGCAGTTCTGGGGCCGGAGGCTCCTACGAGCAGTACTTC	CASSSGAGGSYEQYF
TRBV12-3/TRBV12-4	many	TRBJ1-5	-	TGTGCCAGCAGTTTTTTAAGACAGCCCCAGCATTTT	CASSFLRQPQHF
TRBV6-9	many	TRBJ1-2	-	TGTGCCAGCAGTTACTCCGAGGAGGGACGCTATGGCTACACCTTC	CASSYSEEGRYGYTF
TRBV12-3/TRBV12-4	many	TRBJ1-2	TRBD1	TGTGCCAGCAGTTTGGACAGGGTCGGTGGCTACACCTTC	CASSLDRVGGYTF
TRBV30	few	TRBJ1-1	-	TGTGCCTGGAGTCCAAAAAGCACTGAAGCTTTCTTT	CAWSPKSTEAFF
TRBV28	-	TRBJ2-3	-	TGTGCCAGCAGTTTGTCCGGGGGTGGGACAGATACGCAGTATTTT	CASSLSGGGTDTQYF
TRBV5-1	once	TRBJ2-5	-	TGCGCCAGCAGCTCGACATCACGAGCGTGGGAGACCCAGTACTTC	CASSSTSRAWETQYF
TRBV28	many	TRBJ2-5	TRBD2	TGTGCCAGCACCCACAAACTAGCGGGGCAAGAGACCCAGTACTTC	CASTHKLAGQETQYF
TRBV19	few	TRBJ1-1	-	TGTGCCAGTAGTAGAAGGGGCGAGAACACTGAAGCTTTCTTT	CASSRRGENTEAFF
TRBV15	many	TRBJ1-5	-	TGTGCCACCAGCAGGAGACAGTCTAGCAATCAGCCCCAGCATTTT	CATSRRQSSNQPQHF
TRBV10-3	-	TRBJ1-2	-	TGTGCCACGAGGGAATGGGATGGAAGCTATGGCTACACCTTC	CATREWDGSYGYTF
TRBV29-1	-	TRBJ1-1	TRBD1	TGCAGCGTTGAAGAAGGATCCAGGGGGGTTGAAGCTTTCTTT	CSVEEGSRGVEAFF
TRBV18	few	TRBJ2-5	-	TGTGCCAGCTCGACAGCGTACCAAGAGACCCAGTACTTC	CASSTAYQETQYF
TRBV30	-	TRBJ1-5	TRBD1	TGTGCCTGGAATACCGGGACAGGGGTTTATCAGCCCCAGCATTTT	CAWNTGTGVYQPQHF
TRBV3-1	few	TRBJ1-4	-	TGTGCCAGCAGCCATCAGGGGAAAGAAAAACTGTTTTTT	CASSHQGKEKLFF
TRBV28	many	TRBJ1-2	-	TGTGCCAGCTCTAATTCAGGCTGGGGCTACACCTTC	CASSNSGWGYTF
TRBV7-9	-	TRBJ2-1	-	TGTGCCAGCAGCGGCACCGGAGCTTTCAATGAGCAGTTCTTC	CASSGTGAFNEQFF
TRBV28	-	TRBJ1-1	-	TGTGCCAGCACCGGGGTGGGCCGGTTAGAAGCTTTCTTT	CASTGVGRLEAFF
TRBV12-3/TRBV12-4	once	TRBJ2-1	-	TGTGCCAGCAGTACTGGTGAGGGTCTCTACAATGAGCAGTTCTTC	CASSTGEGLYNEQFF
TRBV28	-	TRBJ2-1	-	TGTGCCAGCAAGGGCTATTCACTGGACATGAACAATGAGCAGTTCTTC	CASKGYSLDMNNEQFF
TRBV10-3	-	TRBJ2-3	-	TGTGCCATCAGTGACAGAGCGGAATCTAGCACAGATACGCAGTATTTT	CAISDRAESSTDTQYF
TRBV19	-	TRBJ2-7	-	TGTGCCAGTAGTATGGAGACTCCCTACGAGCAGTACTTC	CASSMETPYEQYF
TRBV6-1	many	TRBJ2-1	TRBD1	TGTGCCAGCAGTCCCAGGGCGACAGGGGGGTACAATGAGCAGTTCTTC	CASSPRATGGYNEQFF
TRBV28	many	TRBJ1-2	-	TGTGCCAGCAGTTTATACGGGGGGAATAACTATGGCTACACCTTC	CASSLYGGNNYGYTF
TRBV2	many	TRBJ2-2	-	TGTGCCAGTTCCTTTATTGAGGGGGCCGGGGAGCTGTTTTTT	CASSFIEGAGELFF
TRBV28	many	TRBJ1-2	TRBD1	TGTGCCAGCAGCCACGGTCCCGGGACAGGGATATACTACACCTTC	CASSHGPGTGIYYTF
TRBV18	-	TRBJ1-5	TRBD1	TGTGCCAGCTCAGAGACAGGGTCCTGGCAGCCCCAGCATTTT	CASSETGSWQPQHF
TRBV29-1	few	TRBJ2-7	TRBD1	TGCAGCGTTGTCGGGGCAGGGGGCTCCTACGAGCAGTACTTC	CSVVGAGGSYEQYF
TRBV29-1	few	TRBJ2-7	TRBD2	TGCAGCGTTACGGGACTAGCGGGGGGGCCTCCCGAGCAGTACTTC	CSVTGLAGGPPEQYF
TRBV10-3	many	TRBJ1-1	-	TGTGCCATCAGTGAGCCCCTCCGAGGCACTGAAGCTTTCTTT	CAISEPLRGTEAFF
TRBV3-1	-	TRBJ1-1	-	TGTGCCAGCAGCCAAGGGAAAGGGTCTGAAGCTTTCTTT	CASSQGKGSEAFF
TRBV3-1	-	TRBJ2-2	-	TGTGCCAGCAGCCCACAGGGTTTGCCCGGGGAGCTGTTTTTT	CASSPQGLPGELFF
TRBV12-3/TRBV12-4	many	TRBJ2-3	TRBD2	TGTGCCAGCAGTTTAGGACTAGCGGGGACTGCTAGCACAGATACGCAGTATTTT	CASSLGLAGTASTDTQYF